This TCR beta chain originates from a study of CD4 T cells in relation to SARS-CoV-2 and coronaviruses. Whole-study context: No peptide or an HIV-1 Nef peptide pool served as negative control. Study-wide results and limits: Monoreactive clones expanded significantly more to SARS-CoV-2 than crossreactive clones did.

Per germline, CDR1 MNHEY and CDR2 SVGAGI. CDR3 length: 12 residues. V was shortened by 8 bases and J by 3 bases, with 11 bases between the two germline ends. Generated by immunoSEQ multiplex PCR, the TCRdb table keeps only in-frame clones and is missing some. The profile covers under 25,000 clones, with about 79% appearing a single time and around a fifth taken by the ten largest. Concerning this clone itself: What it binds is unknown.

CD4+ T cells from unexposed donors were obtained before the COVID-19 pandemic (2011-2018). After approximately 10 days of culture, CD4+ T cells were isolated. Cells permitting, SARS-CoV-2 S/N and four cold-coronavirus spikes were tested on unexposed-donor CD4+ T cells. Cultures received half-medium IL-2 refreshes on days 3 and 7. The source of this sequence is a human donor in good health. The V and J genes are TRBV6-5 and TRBJ2-7; no clear D. The sequenced sample was CD4+ T cells from PBMCs, cultured in vitro. The CDR3 DNA is TGTGCCAGCTTGGGTTTTGTCTACGAGCAGTACTTC. Its protein product is CASLGFVYEQYF.